Listed here are 22 T cell receptor beta chains from one sample, sequenced in a study of OX40 agonist ivuxolimab in advanced cancers. TCRdb's table, derived via immunoSEQ multiplex PCR, lists solely in-frame clones and lacks some. This table holds some 25,000 clones, more than 75% found once. The sequences come from CD4+ or CD8+ T cells sorted from blood, collected in a trial of the OX40 agonist ivuxolimab. The source is an adult with an advanced solid tumor such as melanoma, head and neck, liver or kidney cancer.

The CDR3 DNA is TGTGCCAGCTGGTGGCAGCTAAAAAACATTCAGTACTTC. Translation: CASWWQLKNIQYF. The V gene is TRBV6-1, the J gene TRBJ2-4; D unresolved. Deletions cut 8 bases from V and 4 bases from J, with 12 bases between. Germline CDR1 MNHNS, CDR2 SASEGT. The CDR3 is 13 residues long.

V and J are TRBV5-6 and TRBJ2-7; D gene unclear. Trimming cost V 2 bases and J 7 bases, with 7 bases left between them. Per the germline V gene, CDR1 is SGHDT and CDR2 is YYEEEE. This CDR3 region has 11 residues. The CDR3 region is CASSFGEEQYF. DNA for the CDR3: TGTGCCAGCAGCTTTGGGGAAGAGCAGTACTTC.

This chain connects TRBV9 to TRBJ1-1; D gene unclear. Trimming left V 3 bases short and J 6 bases short, with 9 bases between. Germline lookup yields CDR1 SGDLS and CDR2 YYNGEE. The CDR3 is 12 residues long. The CDR3 DNA reads TGTGCCAGCAGCGCGAAGGGCCCTGAAGCTTTCTTT. Its translation: CASSAKGPEAFF.

This chain's CDR3 is CASSLVEQFF. The CDR3 bases are TGTGCCAGCAGCTTAGTTGAGCAGTTCTTC. The chain recombines TRBV7-8 with TRBJ2-1; D ambiguous. This CDR3 spans 10 amino acids. The V gene's germline CDR1 is SGHVS and CDR2 FQNEAQ. V lost 1 base and J lost 9, with 1 base in between.

The V gene is TRBV29-1, the J gene TRBJ2-3; the D gene could be TRBD1 or TRBD2 (5 bases each). The germline gives CDR1 SQVTM, CDR2 ANQGSEA. V lost 3 bases to trimming and J lost 4 bases, with 14 bases between them. The CDR3 is made up of 14 amino acids. This CDR3 reads CSVDRVGTADTQYF. CDR3 sequence (DNA): TGCAGCGTTGATCGAGTCGGGACCGCAGATACGCAGTATTTT.

In this sample, this clone is medium-sized (0.01 to 0.1%). V usage is TRBV11-2 and J usage is TRBJ2-2; no definite D call. V lost 2 bases to trimming and J lost 1 base, with 8 bases between them. There are 15 residues in the CDR3. Germline V gene data show CDR1 as SGHAT and CDR2 as FQNNGV. CDR3 DNA sequence: TGTGCCAGCAGCTTAAACCAAGGGAACACCGGGGAGCTGTTTTTT. Its protein is CASSLNQGNTGELFF.

This rearrangement joins TRBV6-1 to TRBJ2-1; no reliable D call. This CDR3 contains 12 residues. V lost 10 bases and J 5 bases, leaving 12 bases between the germline ends. Germline lookup yields CDR1 MNHNS and CDR2 SASEGT. This CDR3 reads CATPYGHNEQFF. The DNA for the CDR3 is TGTGCCACCCCCTACGGGCACAATGAGCAGTTCTTC.

V usage is TRBV6-5 and J usage is TRBJ2-3; 9 positions match TRBD2. J lost 2 bases, V lost 9 bases, and 9 bases had no gene match. This CDR3 has 15 residues. From germline, CDR1 is MNHEY and CDR2 SVGAGI. The CDR3 protein is CASSYSGRSTDTQYF. The CDR3 nucleotides read TGTGCCAGTTCTTATAGCGGGAGATCCACAGATACGCAGTATTTT.

The chain links TRBV9 to TRBJ2-7; TRBD1 might be the D (6 bases). With 5 bases removed from V and 5 bases from J, the gap between germline ends came to 17 bases. The CDR3 spans 14 residues. CDR1 is SGDLS, CDR2 YYNGEE, per germline. CDR3 loop: CASSRETGFDEQYF. The DNA for the CDR3 is TGTGCCAGCAGTCGAGAAACAGGGTTCGACGAGCAGTACTTC.

The gene calls are TRBV28 and TRBJ2-5; no definite D call. This CDR3 is built from 14 residues. The germline V gene has CDR1 MDHEN and CDR2 SYDVKM. V lost 3 bases and J lost 2, with 10 bases in between. This chain's CDR3 is CASSFTYLQETQYF. The CDR3 bases are TGTGCCAGCAGTTTCACCTATCTTCAAGAGACCCAGTACTTC.

The V call is TRBV7-9, the J call TRBJ2-7; 7 bases align to TRBD1. CDR1 is SEHNR, CDR2 FQNEAQ, per germline (reference sequence). V gave up 1 base and J gave up 3 bases; unmatched junction bases: 3. CDR3 length: 14 residues. CDR3 in amino acids: CASSLGSGGYEQYF. CDR3 sequence (DNA): TGTGCCAGCAGCTTAGGATCAGGGGGCTACGAGCAGTACTTC.

The chain has TRBV7-9 and TRBJ1-4; a possible D gene is TRBD1 (5 bases). Germline V gives CDR1 SEHNR, CDR2 FQNEAQ (reference sequence). V lost 6 bases and J lost 8, with 16 bases in between. This CDR3 region has 14 residues. CDR3 residues: CASSPGPLGEKLFF. The CDR3 coding sequence is TGTGCCAGCAGTCCGGGACCCCTTGGGGAAAAACTGTTTTTT.

The chain has TRBV9 and TRBJ2-7; D perhaps matches TRBD2 (6 bases). CDR1 and CDR2 (germline): SGDLS, YYNGEE. V lost 0 bases and J 4 bases, leaving 11 bases between the germline ends. This CDR3 spans 14 amino acids. The CDR3 loop reads CASSVAAGGYEQYF. The CDR3 coding sequence is TGTGCCAGCAGCGTAGCAGCGGGTGGATACGAGCAGTACTTC.

The chain links TRBV6-1 to TRBJ1-1; 7 nucleotides align to TRBD1. The germline V gene encodes CDR1 MNHNS and CDR2 SASEGT. The CDR3 covers 14 residues. Trimming took 5 bases from V and 6 from J; bases not matched to a gene: 9. The CDR3: CASSPGRGSPEAFF. DNA of the CDR3: TGTGCCAGCAGTCCCGGCAGGGGGTCGCCTGAAGCTTTCTTT.

The chain recombines TRBV9 with TRBJ1-2; a possible D gene is TRBD1 (6 bases). Trimming cost V 3 bases and J 4 bases, with 13 bases left between them. CDR3 size: 14 residues. CDR1 is SGDLS and CDR2 is YYNGEE in the germline V gene. The CDR3 sequence: CASSATGLGYGYTF. The CDR3 region has the DNA TGTGCCAGCAGCGCTACAGGGTTGGGCTATGGCTACACCTTC.

The V and J genes are TRBV19 and TRBJ2-7; D call uncertain. The CDR3 spans 13 residues. Trimming took 2 bases from V and 2 from J, leaving 7 bases between them. Per the germline V gene, CDR1 is LNHDA and CDR2 is SQIVND (reference sequence). In nucleotides, the CDR3 is TGTGCCAGTAGTATAAATCTAGCCTACGAGCAGTACTTC. Amino acid sequence: CASSINLAYEQYF.

The CDR3, as DNA: TGTGCCAGAGGAGTTCGCACAGATACGCAGTATTTT. Protein: CARGVRTDTQYF. This sequence joins TRBV7-3 and TRBJ2-3; no firm D call. Germline CDR1 reads SGHTA; CDR2 reads FQGTGA. The V and J ends lost 9 bases and 1 base respectively, with 8 bases between them. The CDR3 runs to 12 residues.

The chain joins TRBV6-5 to TRBJ1-1; D perhaps matches TRBD1 (6 bases). The V end lost 8 bases, the J end lost 5 bases, and 21 bases lay between the germline ends. Germline V gene sequence: CDR1 MNHEY, CDR2 SVGAGI. The CDR3 is made up of 15 amino acids. CDR3 nucleotide sequence: TGTGCCAGCGGGACAAGATTGGGGAAGTTGACTGAAGCTTTCTTT. Its translation: CASGTRLGKLTEAFF.

This chain joins TRBV4-1 and TRBJ1-1, with D possibly TRBD1 on 5 matching bases. Trimming left V 4 bases short and J 4 bases short, with 13 bases between. Per germline, CDR1 MGHRA and CDR2 YSYEKL. The CDR3 length is 14 residues. CDR3 residues: CASSPVGGGTEAFF. CDR3 DNA: TGCGCCAGCAGCCCAGTCGGGGGGGGCACTGAAGCTTTCTTT.

This CDR3 is CASSLVLNPDNEQFF. CDR3 sequence (DNA): TGTGCCAGCAGCTTGGTTTTGAACCCAGACAATGAGCAGTTCTTC. The chain combines TRBV5-6 with TRBJ2-1; D gene ambiguous. Germline CDR1 reads SGHDT; CDR2 reads YYEEEE. V was pared by 0 bases and J by 5 bases, with 12 bases between. CDR3 length: 15 residues.

The J gene is TRBJ1-5, the V gene TRBV7-8, with D possibly being TRBD1 (5 bases). The CDR3 contains 14 residues. The germline V gene encodes CDR1 SGHVS and CDR2 FQNEAQ. V lost 1 base and J 7 bases, leaving 11 bases between the germline ends. The CDR3 sequence: CASSLGSGTQPQHF. CDR3 nucleotides: TGTGCCAGCAGCTTAGGAAGTGGGACCCAGCCCCAGCATTTT.

The J gene is TRBJ2-1, the V gene TRBV29-1; TRBD2 aligns across 8 bases. V gave up 6 bases and J gave up 0 bases; unmatched junction bases: 4. Germline CDR1 and CDR2: SQVTM and ANQGSEA. This CDR3 contains 14 residues. The CDR3 region has the DNA TGCAGCGTCTTGGCGGGGGGCTCCTACAATGAGCAGTTCTTC. Translation gives CSVLAGGSYNEQFF.